A single sample is the source of the 11 T cell receptor beta chains below, sequenced in a study of blood T cells in healthy people across ages. A J-beta primer mix and a sample-barcoded 5' primer were used in a second PCR of about 7 to 11 cycles. Via MiXCR, TCRdb re-called the 5' RACE reads, giving one row per CDR3 protein. The sample holds fewer than 900,000 distinct CDR3 sequences, more than 40% seen once. Sample: blood. The receptors stem from a woman aged 60-70 years in good health.

The chain links TRBV5-1 to TRBJ2-1; 9 nucleotides agree with TRBD1. The V gene end was trimmed by 4 bases and the J gene end by 13 bases; junction bases not matched to a gene: 18. In germline, CDR1 is SGHRS, CDR2 YFSETQ. This CDR3 has 16 amino acids. CDR3 protein: CASSPDRGGGGETQFF. For the CDR3, the DNA is TGCGCCAGCAGCCCGGACAGGGGAGGTGGTGGAGAGACCCAGTTCTTC.

The J gene is TRBJ2-1, the V gene TRBV6-5, with a tentative D call TRBD2 (7 bases). V was clipped by 0 bases and J by 4 bases, with 13 bases between them. The CDR3 is 16 amino acids. CDR1 MNHEY and CDR2 SVGAGI come from the germline V gene. CDR3 nucleotides: TGTGCCAGCAGTTACTCTGCGGGGGCCAAATACAATGAGCAGTTCTTC. The encoded protein is CASSYSAGAKYNEQFF.

This clonotype was found many times. J is TRBJ2-7 and V is TRBV4-1; 8 positions match TRBD1. The V and J ends lost 3 bases and 6 bases, in that order; junction bases with no gene match: 7. The CDR3 sequence is 14 residues long. CDR1 and CDR2 (germline): MGHRA, YSYEKL. The CDR3 is CASSQEQGVSEQYF. The DNA of the CDR3 is TGCGCCAGCAGCCAGGAACAGGGGGTTTCCGAGCAGTACTTC.

In the case of this clonotype: A much larger clone lies a single base off, so this may be a read error. The V and J genes are TRBV10-3 and TRBJ2-1, with 12 nucleotides matching TRBD2. Looked up from germline, CDR1 is ENHRY and CDR2 is SYGVKD. The CDR3 length is 15 residues. V lost 6 bases and J lost 6; bases outside the gene matches: 6. CDR3 nucleotides: TGTGCCATCAGCCGGACTAGCGGGATGTTCAATGAGCAGTTCTTC. Amino acids: CAISRTSGMFNEQFF.

V gene TRBV20-1 combines with J gene TRBJ2-5, with 11 positions matching TRBD2. The J call is uncertain, as TRBJ2-7 better fits the DNA end. CDR3 size: 13 residues. Germline CDR1 is DFQATT and CDR2 is SNEGSKA (reference sequence). The CDR3 coding sequence is TGCAGTGCCCCCGGGACTAGCGGCATCGAGCAGTACTTC. This gives the protein CSAPGTSGIEQYF.

The V call is TRBV6-1, the J call TRBJ1-2, with D possibly matching TRBD1 (5 bases). CDR1 is MNHNS and CDR2 is SASEGT in the germline V gene. This CDR3 is built from 14 residues. V lost 6 bases, J lost 3 bases, and 14 bases lay in between. Written as DNA, the CDR3 is TGTGCCAGCAGCACGGGGGAGGGAGACTATGGCTACACCTTC. Translating it yields CASSTGEGDYGYTF.

This clonotype was counted ten times or more. The chain recombines TRBV5-6 with TRBJ1-2; D perhaps matches TRBD1 (6 bases). In germline, CDR1 is SGHDT, CDR2 YYEEEE. V was clipped by 0 bases and J by 8 bases, with 17 bases between them. CDR3 size: 15 residues. As DNA, the CDR3 is TGTGCCAGCAGCTTGGGGGTGAGCAGGGGAGGCGGCTACACCTTC. This sequence encodes CASSLGVSRGGGYTF.

In this sample, this clonotype turned up a few times. This chain joins TRBV12-3 or TRBV12-4 and TRBJ2-3, with 11 bases that match TRBD2. The CDR3 covers 16 residues. Trimming removed 4 bases from V and 2 bases from J; junction bases left unmatched: 5. CDR3 protein: CASSSSGGPDTDTQYF. The DNA for the CDR3 is TGTGCCAGCAGTTCTAGCGGGGGGCCCGACACAGATACGCAGTATTTT.

A note on this clonotype: One end of the junction is discordant with germline, which a read error may explain. This chain connects TRBV7-2 to TRBJ1-1; D is uncertain. Per germline, CDR1 SGHTA and CDR2 FQGNSA. The CDR3 covers 15 residues. CDR3 nucleotide sequence: TGTGTCAGCAGCTCAGAGGGAACAAGAAGCACTGAAGCTTTCTTT. The encoded protein is CVSSSEGTRSTEAFF. Based on the CDR3 plus reference TRBV7-2 and TRBJ1-1, the full variable domain is GAGVSQSPSNKVTEKGKDVELRCDPISGHTALYWYRQSLGQGLEFLIYFQGNSAPDKSGLPSDRFSAERTGGSVSTLTIQRTQQEDSAVYLCVSSSEGTRSTEAFFGQGTRLTVV.

The chain joins TRBV5-1 to TRBJ1-2; the D is unclear. The CDR3 consists of 14 residues. Trimming took 3 bases from V and 0 from J, leaving 9 bases between them. Germline CDR1 reads SGHRS; CDR2 reads YFSETQ. The CDR3 is CASSSQTTNYGYTF. In DNA form, the CDR3 reads TGCGCCAGCAGCTCACAAACAACTAACTATGGCTACACCTTC.

This clonotype occurred a few times. Germline is not matched at one junction end, which may reflect a read error. The chain recombines TRBV6-2 or TRBV6-3 with TRBJ1-1; TRBD1 matches at 8 bases. The CDR3 contains 15 residues. The germline CDR1 and CDR2 sequences are MNHEY and SVGEGT. Here the CDR3 reads CASRARQGSYTEAFF. The CDR3 nucleotides read TGTGCCAGCAGGGCCAGACAGGGGTCGTACACTGAGGCTTTCTTT.